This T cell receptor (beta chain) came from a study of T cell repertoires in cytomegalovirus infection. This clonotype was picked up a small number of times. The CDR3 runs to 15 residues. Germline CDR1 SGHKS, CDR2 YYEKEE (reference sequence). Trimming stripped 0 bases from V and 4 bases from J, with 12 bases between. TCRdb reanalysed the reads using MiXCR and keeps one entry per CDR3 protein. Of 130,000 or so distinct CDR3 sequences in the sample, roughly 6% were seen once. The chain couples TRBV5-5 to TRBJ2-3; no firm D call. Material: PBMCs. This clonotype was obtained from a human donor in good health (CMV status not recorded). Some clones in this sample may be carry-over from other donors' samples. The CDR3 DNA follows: TGTGCCAGCAGCTTGGGACCTTGGTTCGCAGATACGCAGTATTTT. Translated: CASSLGPWFADTQYF.